A selection of T cell receptor beta chains follows, all from one sample in a study of shared clonotypes between healthy human individuals. The table came from immunoSEQ multiplex PCR; TCRdb's copy has only in-frame clones and leaves some out. The sample holds roughly 1,000,000 clones, 75% to 85% seen once. The sample comprised memory CD4+ T cells from PBMCs. These receptors came from a man aged 18 to 30 in good health. Some clones in this sample may be carry-over from other donors' samples. The CDR3 runs from the conserved cysteine through the conserved F or W. The D gene is left open where the match is weak. Where a row states a size, it is once, few, many or the class of an expanded clone; other rows omit it.

CDR3 protein	CDR3 DNA	V gene	J gene	clone size	D gene
CASSLAPGQGTQYF	TGTGCCAGCAGCTTAGCGCCGGGTCAGGGGACCCAGTACTTC	TRBV7-7	TRBJ2-5	NA	NA
CSVGTGSRYEQYF	TGCAGCGTTGGGACAGGGAGTCGGTACGAGCAGTACTTC	TRBV29-1	TRBJ2-7	NA	TRBD1
CASSLEGIVSEQYF	TGTGCCAGCAGCTTGGAAGGGATCGTCTCCGAGCAGTACTTC	TRBV5-8	TRBJ2-7	NA	NA
CASSWTSGQETQYF	TGCGCCAGCAGTTGGACTAGCGGGCAAGAGACCCAGTACTTC	TRBV5-1	TRBJ2-5	once	TRBD2
CASSLRGNTQYF	TGTGCCAGCAGTTTAAGGGGAAATACGCAGTATTTT	TRBV28	TRBJ2-3	NA	NA
CASSMVRETQYF	TGTGCCAGTAGTATGGTGAGGGAGACCCAGTACTTC	TRBV19	TRBJ2-5	NA	NA
CASRQGLVEQFF	TGTGCAAGCAGACAGGGGTTGGTTGAGCAGTTCTTC	TRBV6-5	TRBJ2-1	NA	TRBD1
CASSSDRSDLMNTEAFF	TGCGCCAGCAGCTCCGACAGATCCGACCTTATGAACACTGAAGCTTTCTTT	TRBV5-1	TRBJ1-1	NA	NA
CAWSVGVNTEAFF	TGTGCCTGGAGTGTGGGGGTGAACACTGAAGCTTTCTTT	TRBV30	TRBJ1-1	medium-sized	NA
CASSPLQGSTYEQYF	TGTGCCAGCAGCCCCCTTCAGGGGTCGACCTACGAGCAGTACTTC	TRBV9	TRBJ2-7	few	NA
CASSAISREAQSGQYF	TGTGCCAGCTCAGCCATCTCACGGGAGGCCCAATCCGGGCAGTACTTC	TRBV18	TRBJ2-7	NA	TRBD2
CASSARLGRSDNYGYTF	TGTGCCAGCAGCGCGCGATTAGGACGGTCCGACAACTATGGCTACACCTTC	TRBV7-8	TRBJ1-2	NA	NA
CASSLLGTGELFF	TGCGCCAGCAGCTTATTGGGCACCGGGGAGCTGTTTTTT	TRBV5-1	TRBJ2-2	few	NA
CASSLGGADPYEQYF	TGTGCCAGCAGTTTGGGTGGGGCGGACCCCTACGAGCAGTACTTC	TRBV28	TRBJ2-7	few	NA
CSVEVPGGLAGIYEQYF	TGCAGCGTTGAAGTTCCTGGAGGACTAGCGGGAATCTACGAGCAGTACTTC	TRBV29-1	TRBJ2-7	NA	TRBD2
CATRGWVRNEQFF	TGTGCCACCAGGGGGTGGGTCCGCAATGAGCAGTTCTTC	TRBV15	TRBJ2-1	NA	NA
CASLTGDEAFF	TGTGCCAGCCTGACAGGGGATGAAGCTTTCTTT	TRBV28	TRBJ1-1	once	TRBD1
CASSPVGVGGNTIYF	TGCGCCAGCAGCCCCGTCGGGGTTGGTGGAAACACCATATATTTT	TRBV4-1	TRBJ1-3	NA	NA
CASSGRALGYNEQFF	TGTGCCAGCAGCGGAAGGGCCTTGGGGTACAATGAGCAGTTCTTC	TRBV9	TRBJ2-1	NA	NA
CASSLATQSTQYF	TGTGCCAGCAGCTTGGCGACCCAATCTACGCAGTATTTT	TRBV5-4	TRBJ2-3	once	NA
CASAQGTANQPQHF	TGTGCCAGCGCACAAGGGACAGCCAATCAGCCCCAGCATTTT	TRBV6-5	TRBJ1-5	NA	TRBD1
CASSLWTSGRAHYEQYF	TGTGCCAGCAGTTTATGGACTAGCGGGAGAGCCCACTACGAGCAGTACTTC	TRBV28	TRBJ2-7	NA	TRBD2
CAWSVNLEGTIYF	TGTGCCTGGAGTGTAAACCTAGAGGGGACCATATATTTT	TRBV30	TRBJ1-3	few	NA
CASSFGLLAEATDTQYF	TGTGCCAGCAGCTTTGGCCTACTAGCGGAAGCCACAGATACGCAGTATTTT	TRBV5-4	TRBJ2-3	NA	TRBD2
CASSASSGAGELFF	TGTGCCAGCAGCGCCTCCTCAGGCGCCGGGGAGCTGTTTTTT	TRBV7-3	TRBJ2-2	NA	NA
CASSPRGQGPTNEKLFF	TGTGCCAGCAGCCCCAGGGGACAGGGGCCAACTAATGAAAAACTGTTTTTT	TRBV9	TRBJ1-4	few	TRBD1
CASRRERWQFF	TGTGCCAGCAGGCGGGAGAGGTGGCAGTTCTTC	TRBV2	TRBJ2-1	once	TRBD2
CASSPSGNTIYF	TGTGCCAGCAGCCCATCAGGAAACACCATATATTTT	TRBV7-2	TRBJ1-3	NA	NA
CASATEARYEQYF	TGTGCCAGCGCGACGGAAGCACGCTACGAGCAGTACTTC	TRBV2	TRBJ2-7	NA	NA
CASSADRGRGGYTF	TGTGCCAGCAGCGCGGACAGGGGAAGGGGAGGCTACACCTTC	TRBV11-2	TRBJ1-2	few	TRBD1
CASRPTVTNYGYTF	TGTGCCAGCAGACCCACCGTGACCAACTATGGCTACACCTTC	TRBV6-5	TRBJ1-2	many	NA
CASSSTSGGLQNIQYF	TGTGCCAGCAGCTCGACTAGCGGGGGGCTCCAAAACATTCAGTACTTC	TRBV11-2	TRBJ2-4	NA	TRBD2